Listed below are T cell receptor beta chains from one sample, sequenced in a study of blood T cell repertoires in COVID-19. Assay used: immunoSEQ multiplex PCR; TCRdb lists only in-frame clones, some missing. The sample has approximately 210,000 clones, 88% seen once. Sequenced input: peripheral blood. Every receptor here comes from a man younger than 35 with active or convalescent COVID-19. Both conserved end residues are part of each CDR3. The D gene is left open where the match is weak. Clone size is given for some rows only: seen once, a few or many times, or a class if the clone is expanded.

TRBJ2-1,-,-,TRBV27,TGTGCCAGCAGTCTCAATGGCGGACTATTCTACAATGAGCAGTTCTTC,CASSLNGGLFYNEQFF
TRBJ2-7,-,-,TRBV19,TGTGCCAGTAGCACAGGGTTATACGAGCAGTACTTC,CASSTGLYEQYF
TRBJ2-1,-,-,TRBV5-1,TGCGCCAGCAGCTGGACAAAAAATGAGCAGTTCTTC,CASSWTKNEQFF
TRBJ2-1,TRBD2,once,TRBV30,TGTGCCTGGAGAGACGGCAGCGGGAGTGGTAATGAGCAGTTCTTC,CAWRDGSGSGNEQFF
TRBJ1-2,-,many,TRBV7-2,TGTGCCAGCAGCTTAGCTAGACGACAGACCTATGGCTACACCTTC,CASSLARRQTYGYTF
TRBJ2-7,TRBD2,-,TRBV6-5,TGTGCCAGCAGTTACGCGAATAGCGGGAGCGAGCAGTACTTC,CASSYANSGSEQYF
TRBJ1-4,-,once,TRBV6-4,TGTGCCAGCAGTGACTTCAGGTCTAATGAAAAACTGTTTTTT,CASSDFRSNEKLFF
TRBJ2-4,TRBD1,-,TRBV12-3/TRBV12-4,TGTGCCAGCAGCCCCGGGACAGTTAACATTCAGTACTTC,CASSPGTVNIQYF
TRBJ1-3,TRBD1,-,TRBV5-5,TGTGCCAGCAGCTGGGGGGGACAGGGTTCTGGAAACACCATATATTTT,CASSWGGQGSGNTIYF
TRBJ2-7,-,-,TRBV6-1,TGTGCCAGCAGTGAACTCCCGGAGCAGTACTTC,CASSELPEQYF
TRBJ1-1,-,-,TRBV7-2,TGTGCCAGCAGCTTGGAGGGGTTGGGCACTGAAGCTTTCTTT,CASSLEGLGTEAFF
TRBJ2-7,TRBD1,few,TRBV4-2,TGTGCCAGCAGCCAAGGGGCTGGGACAGGGTCCCCTTTTGGTTACGAGCAGTACTTC,CASSQGAGTGSPFGYEQYF
TRBJ2-3,TRBD2,-,TRBV3-1/TRBV3-2,TGTGCCAGCAGCCACCGATCACTAGCGGGAGCGAAAGATACGCAGTATTTT,CASSHRSLAGAKDTQYF
TRBJ1-1,-,-,TRBV7-8,TGTGCCAGCAGCTTATTAGAGGGGAACACTGAAGCTTTCTTT,CASSLLEGNTEAFF
TRBJ2-2,-,-,TRBV18,TGTGCCAGCTCACCATCGGGGTCCCAAATCACCGGGGAGCTGTTTTTT,CASSPSGSQITGELFF
TRBJ2-3,TRBD1,-,TRBV7-2,TGTGCCAGCAGCTTGGGACAGGCGAGCACAGATACGCAGTATTTT,CASSLGQASTDTQYF
TRBJ2-2,-,-,TRBV6-4,TGTGCCAGCAGTGCTTGGGAGTCCGGGGAGCTGTTTTTT,CASSAWESGELFF
TRBJ1-1,-,-,TRBV28,TGTGCCAGCAGATTATCGGGACAAAAGAACACTGAAGCTTTCTTT,CASRLSGQKNTEAFF
TRBJ1-4,TRBD1,once,TRBV5-1,TGCGCCAGCAGCTTTAACCCGGGACAGGGTGAAAAACTGTTTTTT,CASSFNPGQGEKLFF
TRBJ2-5,TRBD2,-,TRBV5-4,TGTGCCAGCAGCTTGAGCGGGGCGGTTGGGACCCAGTACTTC,CASSLSGAVGTQYF
TRBJ1-1,-,-,TRBV12-3/TRBV12-4,TGTGCCAGCAGCATACCGAGGGTTGAAGCTTTCTTT,CASSIPRVEAFF
TRBJ2-5,TRBD1,-,TRBV27,TGTGCCAGCAGTTTATCGCCCGGGGACAGGGGAAAAGAGACCCAGTACTTC,CASSLSPGDRGKETQYF
TRBJ1-1,-,-,TRBV5-1,TGCGCCAGCAGCTTGGTATCCGTTTCGGGGACTGAAGCTTTCTTT,CASSLVSVSGTEAFF
TRBJ1-6,TRBD1,-,TRBV5-1,TGCGCCAGCAGCGGGGACAGGGACCAGTCACCCCTCCACTTT,CASSGDRDQSPLHF
TRBJ1-1,-,few,TRBV7-2,TGTGCCAGCAGCTTAGTCGGGGTTAGGTCCGCCGAAGCTTTCTTT,CASSLVGVRSAEAFF
TRBJ2-1,-,-,TRBV19,TGTGCCAGTAGTCCTTGGGCCGGGGATCGCTACAATGAGCAGTTCTTC,CASSPWAGDRYNEQFF
TRBJ2-7,-,few,TRBV7-8,TGTGCCAGCAGCTTTCAGGAGGGAAACTACGAGCAGTACTTC,CASSFQEGNYEQYF
TRBJ1-3,-,-,TRBV30,TGTGCCTGGAGTGTAGGACCGCGGGACACCATATATTTT,CAWSVGPRDTIYF
TRBJ1-1,-,-,TRBV19,TGTGCCAGTACCCCCATCCTCGGAGCCCGCTCGAACACTGAAGCTTTCTTT,CASTPILGARSNTEAFF
TRBJ2-2,-,-,TRBV25-1,TGTGCCAGCATAGGCCGGGGCACCGGGGAGCTGTTTTTT,CASIGRGTGELFF
TRBJ2-2,TRBD2,few,TRBV5-1,TGCGCCAGCAGCTTGGGGACTAGCGGCCCTTCCACCGGGGAGCTGTTTTTT,CASSLGTSGPSTGELFF
TRBJ2-1,TRBD1,-,TRBV6-2/TRBV6-3,TGTGCCAGCAGTTACCGGCAGGGGGTTCGTAATGAGCAGTTCTTC,CASSYRQGVRNEQFF
TRBJ2-1,-,-,TRBV6-4,TGTGCCAGCAGTGTACTAGGGGGGGGCAATGAGCAGTTCTTC,CASSVLGGGNEQFF
TRBJ2-1,TRBD2,-,TRBV19,TGTGCCAGTAGTAAAGGGCTAGCGGGAGCCAATCGGGATGAGCAGTTCTTC,CASSKGLAGANRDEQFF
TRBJ2-7,TRBD2,many,TRBV9,TGTGCCAGCAGCTTCACCGGGACTAGAGGGGACGAGCAGTACTTC,CASSFTGTRGDEQYF
TRBJ2-1,-,-,TRBV27,TGTGCCAGCAGTTGGGCGGGGCTCTCCGGGCAGTTCTTC,CASSWAGLSGQFF
TRBJ1-1,TRBD1,-,TRBV30,TGTGCCTGGAGTCCCACAGGGGGACCTGAAGCTTTCTTT,CAWSPTGGPEAFF
TRBJ1-3,-,-,TRBV27,TGTGCCAGCAGGTTGAGGGGGAAATCTGGAAACACCATATATTTT,CASRLRGKSGNTIYF
TRBJ2-7,-,-,TRBV4-1,TGCGCCAGCAGCCAAGATCGGTTCGCTTCGGCCTACGAGCAGTACTTC,CASSQDRFASAYEQYF
TRBJ1-1,-,-,TRBV7-9,TGTGCCAGCAGCTTAGTAGGCAGGGAGGGGACTGAAGCTTTCTTT,CASSLVGREGTEAFF
TRBJ1-4,TRBD1,-,TRBV7-2,TGTGCCAGCAGCTTGGGGTCCGGGACAGGGGCCCCTAATGAAAAACTGTTTTTT,CASSLGSGTGAPNEKLFF
TRBJ1-6,-,once,TRBV19,TGTGCCAGTAGTTTGTCAGGAGGCTATAATTCACCCCTCCACTTT,CASSLSGGYNSPLHF
TRBJ2-5,TRBD2,few,TRBV19,TGTGCCTCAAAGGCGGCGGGAGGGCCGTTACTGAGAGAGACCCAGTACTTC,CASKAAGGPLLRETQYF
TRBJ2-1,TRBD2,few,TRBV27,TGTGCCAGCACCCCCTCGAGGGGGACTAGCGGGAGCCGGTCCCCCTACAATGAGCAGTTCTTC,CASTPSRGTSGSRSPYNEQFF
TRBJ1-5,TRBD1,-,TRBV5-6,TGTGCCAGCAGCTCCGGACAGGGGAGAAATCAGCCCCAGCATTTT,CASSSGQGRNQPQHF
TRBJ2-3,TRBD2,-,TRBV19,TGTGCCAGTAGTATAGGGGGGGGAGGGCCGTCAGATACGCAGTATTTT,CASSIGGGGPSDTQYF
TRBJ1-2,-,many,TRBV28,TGTGCCAGCAGTTTACCCACGGTCTATGGCTACACCTTC,CASSLPTVYGYTF
TRBJ1-6,TRBD1,once,TRBV5-4,TGTGCCAGCAGGCCCGGGACAGGGGACTATAATTCACCCCTCCACTTT,CASRPGTGDYNSPLHF
TRBJ2-7,TRBD2,-,TRBV6-1,TGTGCCAGCAGTGAAGCGCTACTAGCGGGAGGAGGGCCCGGGAACGAGCAGTACTTC,CASSEALLAGGGPGNEQYF
TRBJ1-1,TRBD1,once,TRBV28,TGTGCCAGCAGTTACCTCCTTGGACAGGCCCCCTGGAGAGACACTGAAGCTTTCTTT,CASSYLLGQAPWRDTEAFF
TRBJ2-5,TRBD1,-,TRBV7-2,TGTGCCAGCAGCCTCAACAGGGGGACGGAGACCCAGTACTTC,CASSLNRGTETQYF
TRBJ2-5,TRBD2,-,TRBV11-2,TGTGCCAGCACCCGGACCGGGACTAGCAAAGAGACCCAGTACTTC,CASTRTGTSKETQYF
TRBJ1-1,TRBD1,-,TRBV19,TGTGCCAGTAGTATAGGGACTACTGGGACAGAGAACACTGAAGCTTTCTTT,CASSIGTTGTENTEAFF
TRBJ2-5,-,-,TRBV18,TGTGCCAGCTCACTTTCCTACGAGCCCCAAGAGACCCAGTACTTC,CASSLSYEPQETQYF
TRBJ2-1,TRBD2,-,TRBV27,TGTGCCAGCAGTACGGGACTAGCGGACTTCTACAATGAGCAGTTCTTC,CASSTGLADFYNEQFF